This T cell receptor (beta chain) was identified in a study of blood T cell repertoires in COVID-19. Overall study context: Specimens from acute and convalescent COVID-19 originated in the United States, Italy and Spain.

The length of the CDR3 is 14 residues. Germline V gives CDR1 KGHSH, CDR2 LQKENI. Trimming pared 0 bases from V and 5 bases from J, leaving 11 bases between. The table came from immunoSEQ multiplex PCR; TCRdb's copy has only in-frame clones and leaves some out. The sample lists over 70,000 clones; almost 85% were seen once. The sequence was collected from a man aged 55 to 69 with acute or convalescent COVID-19. The sequencing input was peripheral blood. This chain links TRBV18 with TRBJ2-7, with D hard to call. The DNA of the CDR3 is TGTGCCAGCTCACCACCCGCCCGGGTCAACGAGCAGTACTTC. Protein product: CASSPPARVNEQYF.